This T cell receptor (beta chain) was recovered during a study of cytomegalovirus exposure and HLA in healthy donors. There are 16 residues in the CDR3. V dropped 4 bases and J dropped 3 bases, with 17 bases sitting between them. CDR1 is SSHAT and CDR2 is FNYEAQ in the germline V gene (reference sequence). Overall study findings and caveats: A later analysis found most CMV-associated TCR beta chains apparently HLA-restricted. Versus the roughly 640-donor mean, an Asian-associated ancestry cluster reportedly showed fewer N-insertions in a later analysis.

This clone was seen more than once but under ten times. Antigen unknown. The PCR was carried out with 60 Vbeta primers and 13 Jbeta primers. Some clones are missing from TCRdb's copy, which holds only in-frame ones; the method was immunoSEQ multiplex PCR. This sample has about 150,000 clones, with approximately 72% found just once. The chain carries TRBV7-7 and TRBJ2-3; D not certain. The sample taken for sequencing was PBMCs. The receptor's source is a man between 18 and 35 years old in good health and CMV-seronegative. CDR3 in amino acids: CASSSLGPGSTDTQYF. The CDR3 DNA follows: TGTGCCAGCAGCTCCCTAGGCCCTGGGTCAACAGATACGCAGTATTTT.